These 29 T cell receptor beta chains came from one sample sequenced in a study of Graves' ophthalmopathy and Graves' hyperthyroidism listed by TCRdb under 2018. TCRdb shows the sequencer as Illumina HiSeq 2000. For repertoire sequencing, TCR beta CDR3 regions were amplified from RNA transcripts. The first round was an RT-PCR using HTBI primers with the Qiagen OneStep RT-PCR kit, and this first round was followed by a second-round multiplex PCR, then size selection and purification. The raw public data were reprocessed by TCRdb itself: fastp quality trimming at Q25, MiXCR clonotype calling, in-frame beta chains only. Each CDR3 protein appears once, grouped with its most common genes and DNA. A total of 200,000 to 300,000 distinct CDR3 sequences appear in this sample, around 50% of them only once. In total, the top ten clones hold approximately 44% of the sample. What was sequenced was peripheral blood. The receptors shown here come from an adult man with Graves' ophthalmopathy.

This chain connects TRBV10-3 to TRBJ2-7; 11 positions agree with TRBD2. The CDR3 extends over 15 amino acids. Germline CDR1 reads ENHRY; CDR2 reads SYGVKD. V lost 10 bases to trimming and J lost 6 bases; unmatched junction nucleotides: 14. The CDR3 DNA follows: TGTGCCAGCTCCATCGCGGCTAGCGGGAGGACCGAGCAGTACTTC. It codes for CASSIAASGRTEQYF.

This clonotype came up a few times. This chain joins TRBV18 and TRBJ2-6; D is unresolved. V was trimmed by 5 bases and J by 0 bases, leaving 5 bases between them. Germline CDR1 and CDR2: KGHSH and LQKENI. The CDR3 loop spans 14 amino acids. This chain's CDR3 is CASSSGSGANVLTF. CDR3 bases: TGTGCCAGCTCATCGGGCTCTGGGGCCAACGTCCTGACTTTC.

This clonotype was counted many times. Written as DNA, the CDR3 is TGTGCCAGCAGCCCTCAGGGGAACACTGAAGCTTTCTTT. Amino acid sequence: CASSPQGNTEAFF. The V call is TRBV7-3, the J call TRBJ1-1; tentative D call: TRBD1 (5 bases). Trimming took off 5 bases at V and 1 base at J, with 8 bases between the two ends. The CDR3 has 13 amino acids. Germline V CDR1 and CDR2: SGHTA, FQGTGA.

This clonotype was recorded a few times. V gene TRBV9 combines with J gene TRBJ2-7; D call uncertain. This CDR3 is 15 amino acids long. Germline V gene data show CDR1 as SGDLS and CDR2 as YYNGEE. Trimming took 0 bases from V and 0 from J, leaving 10 bases between them. CDR3 in amino acids: CASSVVPSPSYEQYF. The CDR3 nucleotides are TGTGCCAGCAGCGTAGTTCCTTCCCCCTCCTACGAGCAGTACTTC.

The rearrangement links TRBV5-8 to TRBJ1-3; TRBD1 aligns across 9 bases. The V gene end was trimmed by 4 bases and the J gene end by 5 bases; junction bases not matched to a gene: 4. Looked up from germline, CDR1 is SGHTS and CDR2 is YDEGEE. This CDR3 has 14 amino acids. This CDR3 reads CASSGDRARNTIYF. The CDR3, as DNA: TGTGCCAGCAGCGGGGACAGGGCCCGAAACACCATATATTTT.

Turning to this clonotype: At one boundary the junction diverges from the germline segment, which might be a read error. The V call is TRBV29-1, the J call TRBJ1-4; D is uncertain. Germline V gene data show CDR1 as SQVTM and CDR2 as ANQGSEA. The CDR3 length is 12 residues. CDR3 bases: TGCATCGTTGAACCACCGGGAGAAAAACTGTTTTTT. It yields the protein CIVEPPGEKLFF.

The chain employs TRBV24-1 and TRBJ2-7; D gene ambiguous. V lost 5 bases and J lost 0, with 10 bases in between. The CDR3 runs 14 residues. The germline CDR1 and CDR2 sequences are KGHDR and SFDVKD. CDR3 region: CATSGSDSSYEQYF. In DNA, the CDR3 is TGTGCCACCAGTGGTTCGGATAGCTCCTACGAGCAGTACTTC.

This clonotype showed up many times. The chain joins TRBV29-1 to TRBJ1-1; D is uncertain. Trimming left V 3 bases short and J 3 bases short, with 5 bases between. This CDR3 contains 11 residues. The germline V gene encodes CDR1 SQVTM and CDR2 ANQGSEA. Here the CDR3 reads CSVEIHTEAFF. As DNA, the CDR3 is TGCAGCGTTGAGATACACACTGAAGCTTTCTTT.

This clonotype has at least ten counts. The chain couples TRBV15 to TRBJ1-1; TRBD1 might be the D (5 bases). The V end was cut by 7 bases, the J end by 11 bases, with 20 bases between. The CDR3 consists of 13 residues. Looked up from germline, CDR1 is LNHNV and CDR2 is YYDKDF (reference sequence). In nucleotides, the CDR3 is TGTGCCACCACACATCCGGGACGGCCTGGGGCTTTCTTT. It encodes CATTHPGRPGAFF.

The chain joins TRBV19 to TRBJ2-2; D gene ambiguous. The germline V and J ends were trimmed by 7 bases and 5 bases, with 8 bases remaining between them. CDR3 size: 12 residues. Germline assignment: CDR1 LNHDA and CDR2 SQIVND (reference sequence). The CDR3 protein is CASIDWTGELFF. CDR3 DNA sequence: TGTGCCAGTATAGACTGGACCGGGGAGCTGTTTTTT.

This clonotype was recorded once. The chain combines TRBV2 with TRBJ1-1; a possible D gene is TRBD1 (6 bases). This CDR3 is 14 amino acids long. The V gene lost 5 bases and the J gene lost 3 bases, with 13 bases spanning the gap. Germline CDR1 is SNHLY and CDR2 is FYNNEI. The CDR3: CASSFLQGDTEAFF. The CDR3 coding sequence is TGTGCCAGCAGTTTTCTACAGGGAGACACTGAAGCTTTCTTT. Full variable domain (rest looked up from reference TRBV2 and TRBJ1-1): EPEVTQTPSHQVTQMGQEVILRCVPISNHLYFYWYRQILGQKVEFLVSFYNNEISEKSEIFDDQFSVERPDGSNFTLKIRSTKLEDSAMYFCASSFLQGDTEAFFGQGTRLTVV.

This chain uses TRBV10-1 with TRBJ1-2; TRBD1 is a possible D gene (5 bases). The CDR3 spans 17 residues. Germline CDR1 WNHNN, CDR2 SYGVQD (reference sequence). V lost 0 bases to trimming and J lost 4 bases, with 18 bases between them. The CDR3 spells CASSESAGRPGGYGYTF. In DNA form, the CDR3 reads TGCGCCAGCAGTGAGTCGGCGGGACGCCCTGGGGGCTATGGCTACACCTTC.

The chain uses TRBV6-5 and TRBJ1-2; TRBD1 agrees at 11 bases. The junction had 7 bases not matched to a gene; V was cut back by 2 bases and J by 8 bases. The CDR3 loop spans 15 amino acids. Germline CDR1 and CDR2: MNHEY and SVGAGI. CDR3 coding DNA: TGTGCCAGCAGTTACGCTTGGACAGGGGGCGGCGGCTACACCTTC. Protein product: CASSYAWTGGGGYTF.

The CDR3 spells CASSLEAAGYYNSPLHF. The CDR3 bases are TGTGCCAGCAGCTTAGAGGCAGCCGGGTACTATAATTCACCCCTCCACTTT. This chain links TRBV7-2 with TRBJ1-6; D unresolved. The CDR3 sequence is 17 residues long. Trimming shortened V by 1 base and J by 3 bases, and 13 bases separated the two germline ends. Germline assignment: CDR1 SGHTA and CDR2 FQGNSA.

The genes are TRBV2 and TRBJ1-1; D call uncertain. V was trimmed by 1 base and J by 5 bases, leaving 8 bases between them. The length of the CDR3 is 13 residues. CDR1 and CDR2 from the germline V gene are SNHLY and FYNNEI. The CDR3 loop is CASSEVRATEAFF. The CDR3 DNA reads as TGTGCCAGCAGTGAAGTTCGGGCAACTGAAGCTTTCTTT.

This chain joins TRBV7-2 and TRBJ1-6; 8 bases are shared with TRBD1. The CDR3 has 16 residues. Germline V lookup: CDR1 SGHTA, CDR2 FQGNSA. Trimming cost V 5 bases and J 5 bases; bases outside gene matches: 8. The CDR3 reads CASSLQDRVNNSPLHF. The CDR3 DNA sequence: TGTGCCAGCAGCCTCCAGGACAGGGTCAATAATTCACCCCTCCACTTT.

This sequence joins TRBV7-9 and TRBJ2-2; 12 positions agree with TRBD2. CDR1 SEHNR and CDR2 FQNEAQ come from the germline V gene (reference sequence). This CDR3 region has 15 residues. J gave up 5 bases and V 8 bases, and 6 bases lay outside the gene matches. As DNA, the CDR3 is TGTGCCAGCCCCCGGACTAGCGGGGTTACCGGGGAGCTGTTTTTT. It is translated as CASPRTSGVTGELFF.

V and J are TRBV10-3 and TRBJ2-5; TRBD2 is a possible D gene (7 bases). The CDR3 is 12 amino acids. The germline V gene has CDR1 ENHRY and CDR2 SYGVKD. CDR3: CASRGLDETQYF. The CDR3 nucleotides are TGTGCATCGCGGGGGCTCGATGAGACCCAGTACTTC.

This clonotype appeared a few times. The chain carries TRBV20-1 and TRBJ2-5; D remains unclear. Germline lookup yields CDR1 DFQATT and CDR2 SNEGSKA (reference sequence). V was shortened by 0 bases and J by 2 bases, with 10 bases between the two germline ends. The CDR3 has 14 residues. CDR3: CSARDQGLQETQYF. CDR3 bases: TGCAGTGCTAGAGATCAAGGGCTTCAAGAGACCCAGTACTTC.

This chain links TRBV5-6 with TRBJ2-7, with D perhaps TRBD1 (6 bases). The length of the CDR3 is 15 residues. In germline, CDR1 is SGHDT, CDR2 YYEEEE. The V end was cut by 1 base, the J end by 1 base, with 12 bases between. CDR3 in amino acids: CASSLTPDSSYEQYF. The CDR3 DNA reads TGTGCCAGCAGCTTGACCCCGGACAGTTCCTACGAGCAGTACTTC.

This chain links TRBV12-3 or TRBV12-4 with TRBJ2-7; D possibly corresponds to TRBD1 (6 bases). The V and J ends lost 4 bases and 2 bases respectively, with 12 bases between them. The CDR3 runs to 14 residues. The CDR3, as DNA: TGTGCCAGCAGTTCAAGCAGGGGAACCTACGAGCAGTACTTC. This sequence encodes CASSSSRGTYEQYF.

This clonotype has just a few counts. The chain combines TRBV6-5 with TRBJ2-7, with a weak D call TRBD2 (5 bases). Looked up from germline, CDR1 is MNHEY and CDR2 is SVGAGI. This CDR3 is 12 amino acids long. V shed 8 bases and J shed 1 base, with 9 bases lying between them. CDR3 sequence: CASEEGSYEQYF. DNA for the CDR3: TGTGCCAGCGAAGAGGGTTCCTACGAGCAGTACTTC.

The chain carries TRBV2 and TRBJ1-6; a possible D gene is TRBD1 (6 bases). CDR3 length: 14 amino acids. Trimming cost V 8 bases and J 5 bases, with 13 bases left between them. Germline V gives CDR1 SNHLY, CDR2 FYNNEI. CDR3 DNA sequence: TGTGCCAGCGAGGAGGGGGTCGATAATTCACCCCTCCACTTT. Protein: CASEEGVDNSPLHF.

This clonotype was counted a few times. This rearrangement joins TRBV7-9 to TRBJ2-7, with D unclear. V lost 4 bases, J lost 5 bases, and 15 bases lay in between. This CDR3 contains 14 residues. Germline assignment: CDR1 SEHNR and CDR2 FQNEAQ (reference sequence). The CDR3 region is CASSSNAGLDEQYF. The CDR3 bases are TGTGCCAGCAGCTCAAATGCCGGTCTGGACGAGCAGTACTTC.

The table lists this clonotype with a few counts. The J gene is TRBJ2-7, the V gene TRBV4-2, with 7 positions matching TRBD1. After removal of 4 bases from V and 6 bases from J, the junction contained 12 bases not matched to a gene. Germline lookup yields CDR1 LGHNA and CDR2 YNFKEQ. This CDR3 comprises 15 residues. CDR3 DNA: TGTGCCAGCAGCCGCCTCGGACAGGCTAAGGGCGAGCAGTACTTC. Its translation: CASSRLGQAKGEQYF.

The V and J genes are TRBV24-1 and TRBJ2-5; D might be TRBD2 (5 bases). Trimming stripped 1 base from V and 2 bases from J, with 10 bases between. The germline gives CDR1 KGHDR, CDR2 SFDVKD. The CDR3 runs to 15 residues. This chain's CDR3 is CATSDFSGIQETQYF. The CDR3 DNA follows: TGTGCCACCAGTGATTTTTCGGGAATTCAAGAGACCCAGTACTTC.

This clonotype was detected ten times or more. The V and J genes are TRBV20-1 and TRBJ2-5; TRBD2 might be the D (5 bases). The CDR3 is 14 residues long. The V end was cut by 0 bases, the J end by 2 bases, with 10 bases between. The germline V gene has CDR1 DFQATT and CDR2 SNEGSKA (reference sequence). The CDR3 spells CSARDWTAQETQYF. The CDR3 DNA is TGCAGTGCTAGAGATTGGACTGCACAAGAGACCCAGTACTTC.

The chain has TRBV7-6 and TRBJ1-5; D gene uncertain. CDR3 size: 15 residues. From germline, CDR1 is SGHVS and CDR2 FNYEAQ. V shed 5 bases and J shed 6 bases, with 17 bases lying between them. Written as DNA, the CDR3 is TGTGCCAGCAGCCTAGGGCAGGCCGCGGGTCAGCCCCAGCATTTT. Its protein is CASSLGQAAGQPQHF.

The J gene is TRBJ2-7, the V gene TRBV2; TRBD1 aligns across 8 bases. The CDR3 has 15 amino acids. With 3 bases clipped from V and 9 bases from J, the junction kept 13 bases outside the gene matches. The germline gives CDR1 SNHLY, CDR2 FYNNEI. The CDR3 loop reads CASSDETGVKDTQYF. For the CDR3, the DNA is TGTGCCAGCAGTGATGAGACAGGGGTGAAAGATACGCAGTACTTC.